The rows below give T cell receptor beta chains drawn from one sample of a study of graft-versus-host responses after intestinal transplantation. The antigens for these receptors are not known. The repertoire was sequenced with immunoSEQ multiplex PCR; TCRdb's copy has only in-frame clones and lacks some. Here the sample spans roughly 51,000 clones, 89% being singletons. The material sequenced was unstimulated CD4+ T cells sorted from spleen or lymph node cells, taken before transplant. These receptors all come from a human donor who was the organ donor for an intestinal transplant. Both conserved end residues are part of each CDR3. Each record gives: D gene, V gene, clone size, J gene, CDR3 DNA, CDR3 protein. A D gene is named only where the DNA matches it firmly. Clone size appears in some rows only: once, few, many, or a class for an expanded clone.

d_gene: -
v_gene: TRBV7-2
abundance: -
j_gene: TRBJ1-5
CDR3nt: TGTGCCAGCAGCTTAGCCCCAACCGGTCAGCCCCAGCATTTT
CDR3aa: CASSLAPTGQPQHF

d_gene: TRBD1
v_gene: TRBV19
abundance: -
j_gene: TRBJ2-1
CDR3nt: TGTGCCAGTAGTTCAACCGGGACAGGGGACAATGAGCAGTTCTTC
CDR3aa: CASSSTGTGDNEQFF

d_gene: -
v_gene: TRBV28
abundance: -
j_gene: TRBJ1-3
CDR3nt: TGTGCCAGCAGTTTAAGGGGATCGGGCCCTGGAAACACCATATATTTT
CDR3aa: CASSLRGSGPGNTIYF

d_gene: -
v_gene: TRBV7-8
abundance: -
j_gene: TRBJ2-7
CDR3nt: TGTGCCAGCAGCTTAGCCCCCATAAGAGGGAGCGAGCAGTACTTC
CDR3aa: CASSLAPIRGSEQYF

d_gene: -
v_gene: TRBV11-2
abundance: -
j_gene: TRBJ1-2
CDR3nt: TGTGCCAGCAGCTCCATAACAAGACAATCTGGCTACACCTTC
CDR3aa: CASSSITRQSGYTF

d_gene: -
v_gene: TRBV11-2
abundance: -
j_gene: TRBJ2-1
CDR3nt: TGTGCCAGCAGCCAAGGAGGGCGCGCAGGCTACTACAATGAGCAGTTCTTC
CDR3aa: CASSQGGRAGYYNEQFF

d_gene: -
v_gene: TRBV7-9
abundance: -
j_gene: TRBJ2-3
CDR3nt: TGTGCCAGCAGCTTAGATGGCAATACGCAGTATTTT
CDR3aa: CASSLDGNTQYF

d_gene: -
v_gene: TRBV4-1
abundance: -
j_gene: TRBJ1-2
CDR3nt: TGCGCCAGCAGCCAGTTCGGGGAGGATGGCTACACCTTC
CDR3aa: CASSQFGEDGYTF

d_gene: TRBD2
v_gene: TRBV15
abundance: -
j_gene: TRBJ2-3
CDR3nt: TGTGCCACCAGCAGGGGACTAGCGGGGCTAGACACAGATACGCAGTATTTT
CDR3aa: CATSRGLAGLDTDTQYF

d_gene: TRBD1
v_gene: TRBV5-1
abundance: -
j_gene: TRBJ1-2
CDR3nt: TGCGCCAGCAGCTTGGACAGGGGATTCGATGGCTACACCTTC
CDR3aa: CASSLDRGFDGYTF

d_gene: TRBD2
v_gene: TRBV18
abundance: -
j_gene: TRBJ2-7
CDR3nt: TGTGCCAGCTCACCTAGCGGGAGCTCCTACGAGCAGTACTTC
CDR3aa: CASSPSGSSYEQYF

d_gene: -
v_gene: TRBV7-2
abundance: once
j_gene: TRBJ2-7
CDR3nt: TGTGCCAGCAGCTTAGGACTGGGGCAGTACTTC
CDR3aa: CASSLGLGQYF

d_gene: -
v_gene: TRBV10-1
abundance: -
j_gene: TRBJ2-3
CDR3nt: TGCGCCAGCAGTGAGTCGCCTTCTAGGACAGATACGCAGTATTTT
CDR3aa: CASSESPSRTDTQYF

d_gene: -
v_gene: TRBV7-3
abundance: once
j_gene: TRBJ1-2
CDR3nt: TGTGCCAGCGGGGGGGCCTATGGCTACACCTTC
CDR3aa: CASGGAYGYTF

d_gene: TRBD1
v_gene: TRBV5-8
abundance: -
j_gene: TRBJ1-1
CDR3nt: TGTGCCAGCAGCCACGACAGGGGGAACACTGAAGCTTTCTTT
CDR3aa: CASSHDRGNTEAFF

d_gene: TRBD1
v_gene: TRBV25-1
abundance: few
j_gene: TRBJ2-7
CDR3nt: TGTGCCAGCAGTGGACAGGGGGCGGGAGAGCAGTACTTC
CDR3aa: CASSGQGAGEQYF

d_gene: -
v_gene: TRBV7-2
abundance: -
j_gene: TRBJ2-1
CDR3nt: TGTGCCAGCAGCTTGTCTCGGGACAATGAGCAGTTCTTC
CDR3aa: CASSLSRDNEQFF

d_gene: -
v_gene: TRBV6-5
abundance: -
j_gene: TRBJ1-3
CDR3nt: TGTGCCAGCACCCCAAGGGGGGGATCTGGAAACACCATATATTTT
CDR3aa: CASTPRGGSGNTIYF

d_gene: TRBD2
v_gene: TRBV29-1
abundance: -
j_gene: TRBJ2-3
CDR3nt: TGCAGCGTAGCTAGCGGGAGTGGAGATACGCAGTATTTT
CDR3aa: CSVASGSGDTQYF

d_gene: TRBD2
v_gene: TRBV10-3
abundance: -
j_gene: TRBJ2-7
CDR3nt: TGTGCCATCAGTGGGACTAGCTACGAGCAGTACTTC
CDR3aa: CAISGTSYEQYF